This entry is about one T cell receptor (beta chain). Its target is unknown. The CDR3 sequence is 13 residues long. CDR1 and CDR2 from the germline V gene are SNHLY and FYNNEI. V shed 6 bases and J 5 bases; nucleotides not matched to a gene: 6. The sample is drawn from a study of CD8+ T cells in alopecia areata. cDNA prepared by RNA extraction and subsequent reverse transcription served as the template for sequencing. Sequenced by immunoSEQ multiplex PCR; TCRdb stores in-frame clones only, minus some. The sample consists of fewer than 250,000 clones, 45% to 65% of them appearing once. As to treatment: oral pan-JAK inhibitor, 5-10 mg twice daily. Peripheral blood and lesional scalp punch biopsies came from alopecia areata patients. Findings and caveats of the study: There were many expanded lesional clones persisting in scalp and blood during tofacitinib. The study found higher clonality in lesional than normal scalp, especially in alopecia totalis/universalis.

V usage is TRBV2 and J usage is TRBJ1-2, with 7 positions matching TRBD1. This specimen consisted of CD4+ T cells sorted from blood, obtained at week 4, from a patient treated with tofacitinib. The clonotype originates from a human donor with alopecia areata. CDR3 loop: CASREGQIYGYTF. As DNA, the CDR3 is TGTGCCAGCAGGGAGGGACAGATTTATGGCTACACCTTC.